The next 18 T cell receptor beta chains were all read from a single sample in a study of T-cell memory formation after mild COVID-19. TCRdb analysed the 5' RACE reads with MiXCR anew, one entry per CDR3 protein. The sample consists of 300,000 to 350,000 distinct CDR3 sequences, 10% to 15% of them appearing once. The specimen was PBMCs or a T cell subset sorted from them (not recorded which). The receptors derive from a man between 18 and 29 years old who had mild COVID-19 (a few samples of this study predate the infection). Cell type and time point are not known.

This chain connects TRBV7-2 to TRBJ2-1; the match to TRBD2 covers 12 bases. The J segment lost 0 bases and the V segment lost 5 bases, leaving 2 bases of the junction unmatched. Per germline, CDR1 SGHTA and CDR2 FQGNSA. The CDR3 contains 16 residues. CDR3 coding DNA: TGTGCCAGCAGCGCACTAGCGGGGGGCTCCTACAATGAGCAGTTCTTC. Translated, it gives CASSALAGGSYNEQFF. Variable domain in full (rest from reference TRBV7-2 and TRBJ2-1): GAGVSQSPSNKVTEKGKDVELRCDPISGHTALYWYRQSLGQGLEFLIYFQGNSAPDKSGLPSDRFSAERTGGSVSTLTIQRTQQEDSAVYLCASSALAGGSYNEQFFGPGTRLTVL.

This clonotype has more than one count but fewer than ten. The chain recombines TRBV5-1 with TRBJ2-4; D gene ambiguous. Germline CDR1 and CDR2: SGHRS and YFSETQ. V lost 0 bases to trimming and J lost 2 bases, with 15 bases between them. The CDR3 is made up of 17 amino acids. In DNA form, the CDR3 reads TGCGCCAGCAGCTTGGGGTTAGGAGTCCACTCCAAAAACATTCAGTACTTC. Translated: CASSLGLGVHSKNIQYF.

This clonotype was counted only a few times. The chain is built from TRBV29-1 and TRBJ1-1, with unresolved D. V shed 4 bases and J shed 6 bases, with 9 bases lying between them. The CDR3 is 11 amino acids. Germline V gene sequence: CDR1 SQVTM, CDR2 ANQGSEA. This CDR3 is CSVVGSAEAFF. CDR3 DNA sequence: TGCAGCGTTGTTGGCAGTGCTGAAGCTTTCTTT.

This clonotype was seen only a few times. The gene calls are TRBV15 and TRBJ1-3, with D tentatively TRBD1 (5 bases). Between the trimmed V and J ends, which lost 2 bases and 4 bases, there was a span of 12 bases. This CDR3 contains 15 residues. Per germline, CDR1 LNHNV and CDR2 YYDKDF (reference sequence). The CDR3 here is CATSRPPGDGNTIYF. The CDR3 DNA reads as TGTGCCACCAGCAGACCCCCGGGGGACGGAAACACCATATATTTT. The entire variable domain, with the rest obtained from reference TRBV15 and TRBJ1-3, is as follows: DAMVIQNPRYQVTQFGKPVTLSCSQTLNHNVMYWYQQKSSQAPKLLFHYYDKDFNNEADTPDNFQSRRPNTSFCFLDIRSPGLGDTAMYLCATSRPPGDGNTIYFGEGSWLTVV.

This chain uses TRBV5-1 with TRBJ2-5, with D tentatively TRBD2 (6 bases). The V end lost 4 bases, the J end lost 0 bases, and 19 bases lay between the germline ends. This CDR3 contains 17 residues. Germline values: CDR1 SGHRS, CDR2 YFSETQ. CDR3: CASSGFSIGGYQETQYF. The CDR3 DNA follows: TGCGCCAGCAGCGGCTTCTCTATCGGGGGATACCAAGAGACCCAGTACTTC.

The chain links TRBV4-1 to TRBJ1-1; D call uncertain. The CDR3 is 14 amino acids. Germline V gene data show CDR1 as MGHRA and CDR2 as YSYEKL. The germline V and J ends were trimmed by 4 bases and 0 bases, with 9 bases remaining between them. This chain's CDR3 is CASSRSVLNTEAFF. DNA for the CDR3: TGCGCCAGCAGCCGAAGCGTGTTGAACACTGAAGCTTTCTTT.

The table lists this clonotype with many counts. This rearrangement joins TRBV6-5 to TRBJ2-1; D call uncertain. Trimming took 3 bases from V and 10 from J, leaving 13 bases between them. CDR1 and CDR2 from the germline V gene are MNHEY and SVGAGI. CDR3 size: 13 residues. CDR3 region: CASSYKQMGEQFF. CDR3 in DNA: TGTGCCAGCAGTTATAAACAGATGGGAGAGCAGTTCTTC.

In its sample, this clonotype was seen a few times. The V gene is TRBV20-1, the J gene TRBJ2-7; 8 bases agree with TRBD2. V lost 5 bases, J lost 2 bases, and 5 bases stayed unmatched. The CDR3 spans 13 residues. Germline V gene lookup returns CDR1 DFQATT and CDR2 SNEGSKA (reference sequence). CDR3 coding DNA: TGCAGTGCTGCAAGCGGGGGTACCTACGAGCAGTACTTC. This translates into CSAASGGTYEQYF.

There are many counts of this clonotype. The V call is TRBV12-3 or TRBV12-4, the J call TRBJ1-6; TRBD1 matches at 10 bases. Trimming took 4 bases from V and 6 from J; bases not matched to a gene: 3. There are 15 residues in the CDR3. The CDR3 region has the DNA TGTGCCAGCAGTTCCCGGACAGGGGGTAATTCACCCCTCCACTTT. It is translated as CASSSRTGGNSPLHF.

This clonotype was detected many times. The gene calls are TRBV6-5 and TRBJ1-5; D gene unclear. V was cut by 6 bases and J by 2 bases, with 11 bases left in between. The CDR3 sequence is 14 residues long. CDR1 and CDR2 from the germline V gene are MNHEY and SVGAGI. The CDR3 reads CASSRAVGNQPQHF. The CDR3 DNA follows: TGTGCCAGCAGCCGAGCGGTGGGCAATCAGCCCCAGCATTTT.

This clonotype appeared many times. The V and J genes are TRBV3-2 and TRBJ2-7. TRBV3-2 is a recognized pseudogene. The CDR3 consists of 11 residues. The DNA for the CDR3 is TGTGCCAGAGGGAGAACCTACGAGCAGTACGTC. This translates into CARGRTYEQYV.

The chain combines TRBV6-2 or TRBV6-3 with TRBJ2-3; D possibly corresponds to TRBD2 (6 bases). The CDR3 loop spans 13 amino acids. Germline V CDR1 and CDR2: MNHEY, SVGEGT. V shed 5 bases and J shed 8 bases, with 14 bases lying between them. The CDR3 is CASSTRGTGTQYF. The DNA for the CDR3 is TGTGCCAGCAGTACACGGGGGACCGGTACGCAGTATTTT.

This chain uses TRBV20-1 with TRBJ2-5; D is ambiguous. The CDR3 totals 13 residues. Between the trimmed V and J ends, which lost 3 bases and 4 bases, there was a span of 12 bases. Per germline, CDR1 DFQATT and CDR2 SNEGSKA (reference sequence). The CDR3 bases are TGCAGTGCTAGGCGTGGGATTGGAGAGACCCAGTACTTC. Amino acid sequence: CSARRGIGETQYF.

The chain uses TRBV20-1 and TRBJ1-3; weak D call: TRBD1 (5 bases). This CDR3 is 13 amino acids long. CDR1 and CDR2 (germline): DFQATT, SNEGSKA (reference sequence). V was cut by 1 base and J by 5 bases, with 9 bases left in between. CDR3 DNA sequence: TGCAGTGCTAGAGTTGGGACTAGAAACACCATATATTTT. Its translation is CSARVGTRNTIYF.

J is TRBJ2-6 and V is TRBV25-1; either TRBD1 or TRBD2 may supply D (6 bases each). Germline V gives CDR1 MGHDK, CDR2 SYGVNS. Trimming shortened V by 4 bases and J by 0 bases, and 16 bases separated the two germline ends. The CDR3 loop spans 18 amino acids. The CDR3 DNA is TGTGCCAGCAGTGGAACACAGGGAGGTATCTCTGGGGCCAACGTCCTGACTTTC. It yields the protein CASSGTQGGISGANVLTF. The variable domain in full, with the rest retrieved from reference TRBV25-1 and TRBJ2-6, is EADIYQTPRYLVIGTGKKITLECSQTMGHDKMYWYQQDPGMELHLIHYSYGVNSTEKGDLSSESTVSRIRTEHFPLTLESARPSHTSQYLCASSGTQGGISGANVLTFGAGSRLTVL.

The V and J genes are TRBV28 and TRBJ1-4, with 7 bases identical to TRBD1. CDR3 size: 13 residues. Germline lookup yields CDR1 MDHEN and CDR2 SYDVKM. Trimming at V came to 4 bases and at J to 14 bases, leaving 10 bases not matched to a gene. The CDR3 DNA reads TGTGCCAGCAGTTCGGGGACAGAGCGATTGCTGTTTTTT. It specifies CASSSGTERLLFF. Full variable domain (remainder filled in from reference TRBV28 and TRBJ1-4): DVKVTQSSRYLVKRTGEKVFLECVQDMDHENMFWYRQDPGLGLRLIYFSYDVKMKEKGDIPEGYSVSREKKERFSLILESASTNQTSMYLCASSSGTERLLFFGSGTQLSVL.

V is TRBV7-9 and J is TRBJ2-5, with TRBD2 as a possible D gene (6 bases). Per the germline V gene, CDR1 is SEHNR and CDR2 is FQNEAQ (reference sequence). Deletions cut 6 bases from V and 1 base from J, with 18 bases between. CDR3 length: 16 residues. This chain's CDR3 is CASSQGGGLLQETQYF. In DNA, the CDR3 is TGTGCCAGCAGTCAAGGAGGAGGGCTGCTCCAAGAGACCCAGTACTTC.

In its sample, this clonotype was seen a few times. The chain has TRBV5-5 and TRBJ2-2; 9 nucleotides agree with TRBD1. The CDR3 totals 15 residues. V lost 2 bases, J lost 4 bases, and 3 bases stayed unmatched. The germline V gene encodes CDR1 SGHKS and CDR2 YYEKEE (reference sequence). CDR3 residues: CASSLRDRVTGELFF. The CDR3 DNA follows: TGTGCCAGCAGCTTAAGGGACAGGGTCACCGGGGAGCTGTTTTTT.